Listed below are T cell receptor beta chains from one sample, sequenced in a study of OX40 agonist ivuxolimab in advanced cancers. The protocol was immunoSEQ multiplex PCR, while the TCRdb copy is restricted to in-frame clones and leaves out a portion. The sample has over 80,000 clones, approximately 87% seen once. The sample was CD4+ or CD8+ T cells sorted from blood, taken in a trial of the OX40 agonist ivuxolimab. These receptors were taken from an adult with an advanced solid tumor such as melanoma, head and neck, liver or kidney cancer. CDR3s include the opening cysteine and the closing phenylalanine or tryptophan. Each record gives: D gene, V gene, J gene, clone size, CDR3 DNA, CDR3 protein. A D gene is named only where the DNA matches it firmly. Not every row has a clone size; where given, it reads once, few, many or a size class.

NA	TRBV7-9	TRBJ1-2	NA	TGTGCCAGCAGCCCAAGTTTACAGACATATGGCTACACCTTC	CASSPSLQTYGYTF
NA	TRBV5-4	TRBJ2-5	once	TGTGCCAGCAGCTTGCCGGGCACGGGGCACCGAGAGACCCAGTACTTC	CASSLPGTGHRETQYF
NA	TRBV6-5	TRBJ1-5	few	TGTGCCAGCAGTGTACAGGGAAATCAGCCCCAGCATTTT	CASSVQGNQPQHF
NA	TRBV18	TRBJ2-2	NA	TGTGCCAGCTCACCCAGCCGGGGCATGAACACCGGGGAGCTGTTTTTT	CASSPSRGMNTGELFF
TRBD1	TRBV10-1	TRBJ1-3	NA	TGCGCCAGCAGCTCAAATGCGAGGACAGGGGGCGAGTCTGGAAACACCATATATTTT	CASSSNARTGGESGNTIYF
NA	TRBV7-9	TRBJ1-2	NA	TGTGCCAGCAGCACCTATGGGGGCTACACCTTC	CASSTYGGYTF
NA	TRBV10-1	TRBJ2-5	NA	TGCGCCAGCAGTGAGTCCTACGGGGATCAAGAGACCCAGTACTTC	CASSESYGDQETQYF
NA	TRBV20-1	TRBJ1-2	NA	TGCAGTGCTAGGGACGGTGGAGACTACACCTTC	CSARDGGDYTF
NA	TRBV6-1	TRBJ1-2	NA	TGTGCCAGCAGTGAACAGCTCGGCAACTATGGCTACACCTTC	CASSEQLGNYGYTF
NA	TRBV5-5	TRBJ1-6	many	TGTGCCAGCAGCTTTGATGTCAGTAATTCACCCCTCCACTTT	CASSFDVSNSPLHF
NA	TRBV28	TRBJ1-2	few	NA	CASSTSPARRGYTF
NA	TRBV7-2	TRBJ2-1	once	TGTGCCAGCAGACGGACCCACAATGAGCAGTTCTTC	CASRRTHNEQFF
NA	TRBV5-1	TRBJ1-4	NA	TGCGCCAGCAGCTTGGGGGCCGATTCTAATGAAAAACTGTTTTTT	CASSLGADSNEKLFF
NA	TRBV6-1	TRBJ1-4	NA	TGTGCCAGCAGTGAGGGGGGTGCCAATGAAAAACTGTTTTTT	CASSEGGANEKLFF
NA	TRBV7-6	TRBJ1-5	NA	TGTGCCAGCAGCTTAAGAGGCTATAGCAATCAGCCCCAGCATTTT	CASSLRGYSNQPQHF
NA	TRBV30	TRBJ2-5	NA	TGTGCCTGGAGGAACGACCAAGAGACCCAGTACTTC	CAWRNDQETQYF
NA	TRBV5-1	TRBJ1-5	NA	TGCGCCAGCAGCTTGGATGGTCAGCGGCAGCCCCAGCATTTT	CASSLDGQRQPQHF
NA	TRBV5-5	TRBJ1-5	few	TGTGCCAGCAGCTTAGCGACAGTCGATCAGCCCCAGCATTTT	CASSLATVDQPQHF
NA	TRBV5-1	TRBJ1-3	NA	TGCGCCAGCAGCTTGGACACAGCCTCTGGAAACACCATATATTTT	CASSLDTASGNTIYF
TRBD1	TRBV7-2	TRBJ1-2	NA	TGTGCCAGCAGCTTAAGCAGGGGGCTGGGCTACACCTTC	CASSLSRGLGYTF
NA	TRBV2	TRBJ1-1	NA	TGTGCCAGTTCAGGGGTGGGCACTGAAGCTTTCTTT	CASSGVGTEAFF
NA	TRBV7-8	TRBJ1-2	NA	TGTGCCAGCAGCGTATACAGGGAAGATGGCTACACCTTC	CASSVYREDGYTF
NA	TRBV5-6	TRBJ1-4	NA	TGTGCCAGCAGCACTCAGATTAATGAAAAACTGTTTTTT	CASSTQINEKLFF
NA	TRBV2	TRBJ1-2	NA	TGTGCCAGCAGTGGGTCGGCCCGACGGTCTGGCTACACCTTC	CASSGSARRSGYTF
NA	TRBV30	TRBJ2-5	once	TGTGCCTGGAGTTCGATGGCGGGGGAGACCCAGTACTTC	CAWSSMAGETQYF
TRBD1	TRBV6-1	TRBJ2-5	NA	TGTGCCAGCAGCGCGGACAGGGCCCAAGAGACCCAGTACTTC	CASSADRAQETQYF
TRBD1	TRBV30	TRBJ2-7	once	TGTGCCTGGAGTCCGGACAGGGGCCTGCTGGAGCAGTACTTC	CAWSPDRGLLEQYF
NA	TRBV7-9	TRBJ2-3	once	TGTGCCAGCAGCTTTCCCGGCACAGATACGCAGTATTTT	CASSFPGTDTQYF
TRBD1	TRBV19	TRBJ2-1	NA	TGTGCCAGTAGTATAGCGGGACAGACCGACAATGAGCAGTTCTTC	CASSIAGQTDNEQFF
NA	TRBV5-8	TRBJ1-5	NA	TGTGCCAGCAGCTCACTAAGGGGGAATTATCAGCCCCAGCATTTT	CASSSLRGNYQPQHF
NA	TRBV21-1	TRBJ2-7	NA	TGTGCCAGCAGCAGGAACTTTGGCCACGAGCAGTACTTC	CASSRNFGHEQYF
NA	TRBV7-6	TRBJ1-2	NA	TGTGCCAGCAGCTTAGGCCAGACGGGCTACACCTTC	CASSLGQTGYTF
NA	TRBV30	TRBJ1-1	few	TGTGCCTGGAATCGGGACTTGAACACTGAAGCTTTCTTT	CAWNRDLNTEAFF
NA	TRBV2	TRBJ1-5	NA	TGTGCCAGCGCTCCCAATAGCAATCAGCCCCAGCATTTT	CASAPNSNQPQHF
NA	TRBV14	TRBJ2-1	NA	TGTGCCAGCAGCCAAGGAACTATAGATGAGCAGTTCTTC	CASSQGTIDEQFF
NA	TRBV20-1	TRBJ2-7	NA	TGCAGTGCTAGTGCCTCGGGGGAGCAGTACTTC	CSASASGEQYF
NA	TRBV18	TRBJ1-1	NA	TGTGCCAGCTCACCACTCGGATGGAACACTGAAGCTTTCTTT	CASSPLGWNTEAFF
NA	TRBV7-9	TRBJ2-3	NA	TGTGCCAGCAGCCCTTCGGGTCATTACACAGATACGCAGTATTTT	CASSPSGHYTDTQYF
TRBD1	TRBV30	TRBJ1-1	NA	TGTGCCTGGACCGCCAAGGACAGGGGACCCTTGAACACTGAAGCTTTCTTT	CAWTAKDRGPLNTEAFF
TRBD2	TRBV9	TRBJ2-5	NA	TGTGCCAGCAGCGCTAGCGGGGGGAATCAAGAGACCCAGTACTTC	CASSASGGNQETQYF
TRBD1	TRBV7-2	TRBJ2-3	NA	TGTGCCAGCAGCCCAGGGAGGGGACAGGGAACAGATACGCAGTATTTT	CASSPGRGQGTDTQYF
TRBD1	TRBV10-1	TRBJ1-1	NA	TGCGCCAGCAGTGAACAGGGGGCTCATGAAGCTTTCTTT	CASSEQGAHEAFF
NA	TRBV30	TRBJ1-5	NA	TGTGCCTGGGACAAGGCCCACAATCAGCCCCAGCATTTT	CAWDKAHNQPQHF
NA	TRBV11-2	TRBJ1-1	NA	TGTGCCAGCAGCTCTCAAACGAACACTGAAGCTTTCTTT	CASSSQTNTEAFF
TRBD2	TRBV6-5	TRBJ2-7	NA	TGTGCCAGCAGTTACCGGGGGGGCCTGTACGAGCAGTACTTC	CASSYRGGLYEQYF
TRBD2	TRBV9	TRBJ2-1	NA	TGTGCCAGCAGCGTAGACGGGAGGAGTATTCATGAGCAGTTCTTC	CASSVDGRSIHEQFF
TRBD2	TRBV9	TRBJ2-5	NA	TGTGCCAGCAGCGTAGGGACTAGCGGGGGGAGAGAGACCCAGTACTTC	CASSVGTSGGRETQYF